These 5 T cell receptor beta chains came from one sample sequenced in a study of T cells expressing NK-cell markers. After re-calling the 5' RACE reads, TCRdb lists one entry per CDR3 protein, DNA absent. Recorded for this sample: just under 150,000 distinct CDR3 sequences. Sequenced material: blood T cells: a sorted CD56 or NKG2C T cell subset, CD4+ or CD8+ T cells, or bulk PBMC T cells (not recorded which). These receptors originate from a young man in good health.

CDR3 residues: CASSPSGGSGAFF. The chain couples TRBV12-3 or TRBV12-4 to TRBJ1-1. The CDR3 is made up of 13 amino acids.

V usage is TRBV3-1 and J usage is TRBJ2-7; lacking DNA, the TRBD2 call made by TCRdb goes unchecked. Germline V gives CDR1 LGHDT, CDR2 YNNKEL (reference sequence). This CDR3 is built from 18 residues. The CDR3 sequence: CASSQLPAQTSGSLEQYF.

This sequence joins TRBV5-4 and TRBJ2-2; TCRdb names TRBD1, which stays unverified in the absence of DNA. CDR3 size: 15 residues. CDR1 is SGHNT, CDR2 YYREEE, per germline (reference sequence). The CDR3 reads CASSLGQATTGELFF.

The rearrangement joins TRBV29-1 to TRBJ1-1; without DNA, the TCRdb call of TRBD1 cannot be checked. The length of the CDR3 is 13 residues. Germline assignment: CDR1 SQVTM and CDR2 ANQGSEA. The CDR3 spells CSVDTGGNTEAFF.

The V call is TRBV7-9, the J call TRBJ2-1. Germline V gene data show CDR1 as SEHNR and CDR2 as FQNEAQ (reference sequence). The CDR3 extends over 13 amino acids. CDR3 protein: CASSRTESNEQFF. Combining the CDR3 with reference TRBV7-9 and TRBJ2-1 gives the whole variable domain DTGVSQNPRHKITKRGQNVTFRCDPISEHNRLYWYRQTLGQGPEFLTYFQNEAQLEKSRLLSDRFSAERPKGSFSTLEIQRTEQGDSAMYLCASSRTESNEQFFGPGTRLTVL.